Below, 7 T cell receptor beta chains from the same sample are listed, as sequenced in a study of control samples from healthy donors and cancer patients. Clones were sequenced by immunoSEQ multiplex PCR, and TCRdb holds only the in-frame ones, with some missing. The sample shows 120,000 to 150,000 clones, more than 85% of them seen only once. Sequenced: blood. These receptors originate from a man aged 30 to 45 in good health.

The chain combines TRBV30 with TRBJ1-1, with a weak D call TRBD1 (5 bases). Trimming left V 0 bases short and J 5 bases short, with 10 bases between. This CDR3 contains 13 residues. Germline CDR1 GTSNPN, CDR2 SVGIG (reference sequence). CDR3 loop: CAWSVAEGTEAFF. In nucleotides, the CDR3 is TGTGCCTGGAGTGTAGCAGAGGGGACTGAAGCTTTCTTT.

The chain recombines TRBV28 with TRBJ2-3; possibly TRBD1 for D (6 bases). The CDR3 runs to 16 residues. Germline CDR1 reads MDHEN; CDR2 reads SYDVKM. V lost 5 bases and J lost 0, with 15 bases in between. CDR3 region: CASSPQGHVSTDTQYF. As DNA, the CDR3 is TGTGCCAGCAGTCCGCAGGGGCACGTTAGCACAGATACGCAGTATTTT.

The rearrangement joins TRBV7-2 to TRBJ1-2, with D possibly TRBD1 on 5 matching bases. The CDR3 contains 14 residues. V gave up 1 base and J gave up 3 bases, with 9 bases separating them. The germline V gene encodes CDR1 SGHTA and CDR2 FQGNSA. The chain's CDR3 is CASSLGPGDYGYTF. The CDR3 DNA follows: TGTGCCAGCAGCTTAGGCCCGGGGGACTATGGCTACACCTTC.

The V call is TRBV27, the J call TRBJ2-1; no reliable D call. The CDR3 is made up of 14 amino acids. Germline V lookup: CDR1 MNHEY, CDR2 SMNVEV (reference sequence). Trimming cost V 2 bases and J 5 bases, with 10 bases left between them. This CDR3 reads CASSLVGPDNEQFF. DNA for the CDR3: TGTGCCAGCAGTTTAGTTGGACCCGACAATGAGCAGTTCTTC.

The V call is TRBV27, the J call TRBJ1-1; tentatively, D is TRBD1 (5 bases). V shed 6 bases and J shed 5 bases, with 22 bases lying between them. The V gene's germline CDR1 is MNHEY and CDR2 SMNVEV (reference sequence). The CDR3 length is 16 residues. The CDR3 DNA sequence: TGTGCCAGCAGACCCCAGATCTCGGAGGGGCGAACTGAAGCTTTCTTT. As protein: CASRPQISEGRTEAFF.

CDR3 sequence: CASSPWTLSKMNTEAFF. The CDR3 DNA sequence: TGTGCCAGCAGTCCCTGGACCTTATCTAAGATGAACACTGAAGCTTTCTTT. The chain couples TRBV27 to TRBJ1-1; no clear D gene. CDR3 length: 17 amino acids. Germline V gene data show CDR1 as MNHEY and CDR2 as SMNVEV (reference sequence). V lost 5 bases, J lost 0 bases, and 19 bases lay in between.

CDR3 residues: CASSLLGVYGYTF. The CDR3 DNA sequence: TGTGCCAGTAGTCTCCTTGGGGTCTATGGCTACACCTTC. The V gene is TRBV19, the J gene TRBJ1-2; D call uncertain. The ends were cut back, 5 bases at V and 4 bases at J, with 11 bases in the middle. This CDR3 has 13 amino acids. The germline CDR1 and CDR2 sequences are LNHDA and SQIVND (reference sequence).